A selection of T cell receptor beta chains follows, all from one sample in a study of a mutant IDH1 vaccine in newly diagnosed glioma. The protocol was immunoSEQ multiplex PCR, while the TCRdb copy is restricted to in-frame clones and leaves out a portion. In the table there are 40,000 or so clones, roughly 84% of which are singletons. For these receptors, no antigen is known. Sequencing used PBMCs, obtained from a glioma patient whose treatment included an IDH1 peptide vaccine. The receptors were gathered from a man in his forties or fifties with glioma. Both conserved end residues are trimmed from each CDR3.

J | V | CDR3
TRBJ2-5 | TRBV2 | ASSLGAGGRQETQY
TRBJ2-1 | TRBV5-5 | ASSWTRAEQF
TRBJ1-1 | TRBV19 | ASTLGGDTEAF
TRBJ2-5 | TRBV19 | ASSTLGQGGETQY
TRBJ1-4 | TRBV4-3 | ASSPTGGNEKLF
TRBJ1-1 | TRBV9 | ASSSRTGQNTEAF
TRBJ2-3 | TRBV7-9 | ASLSLSGSNPDTQY
TRBJ2-2 | TRBV5-5 | ASSWVGGTGELF
TRBJ1-1 | TRBV18 | ASSAKGTDTEAF
TRBJ2-5 | TRBV11-1 | ASSSRTGETQY
TRBJ2-7 | TRBV4-1 | ASSHQDRVDSYEQY
TRBJ2-1 | TRBV7-9 | ASSSRTSGGDNEQF
TRBJ1-2 | TRBV5-1 | ASSLAPPIQSRINYGYT
TRBJ2-1 | TRBV29-1 | SVEGVLAGAGNEQF
TRBJ2-3 | TRBV2 | ASSVLASTDTQY